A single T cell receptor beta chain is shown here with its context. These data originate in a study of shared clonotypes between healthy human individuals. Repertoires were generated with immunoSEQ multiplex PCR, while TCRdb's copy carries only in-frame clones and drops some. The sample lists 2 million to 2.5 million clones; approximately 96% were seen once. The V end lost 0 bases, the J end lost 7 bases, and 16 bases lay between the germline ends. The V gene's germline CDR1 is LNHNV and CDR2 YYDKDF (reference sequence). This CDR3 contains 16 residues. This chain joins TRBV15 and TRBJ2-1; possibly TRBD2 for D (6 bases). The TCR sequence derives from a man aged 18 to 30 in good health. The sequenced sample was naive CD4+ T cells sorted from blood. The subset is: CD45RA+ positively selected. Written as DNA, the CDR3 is TGTGCCACCAGCAGAGATACGACGGGAGTGATAAATGAGCAGTTCTTC. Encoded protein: CATSRDTTGVINEQFF.